Listed below are T cell receptor beta chains from one sample, sequenced in a study of T cells in localized non-small cell lung cancer. Sequencing used immunoSEQ multiplex PCR; TCRdb keeps in-frame clones, though not all of them. The repertoire holds over 30,000 clones, with about 78% as singletons. Sequenced material: peripheral blood, taken before any cancer treatment. The receptors here all came from a male donor at least 60 years old with stage II squamous cell lung carcinoma. Both conserved end residues are part of each CDR3. Each record gives: J gene, V gene, clone size, D gene, CDR3 protein, CDR3 DNA. D genes are given only for firm matches. Part of the rows lack a size; the others show once, few, many or a class for expanded clones.

>TRBJ2-3|TRBV7-9|.|.
CASSRPNPDTQYF
TGTGCCAGCAGCCGACCGAATCCAGATACGCAGTATTTT
>TRBJ2-5|TRBV7-2|few|.
CASSPGHRGIGGWQETQYF
TGTGCCAGCAGCCCCGGGCACAGAGGGATCGGGGGTTGGCAAGAGACCCAGTACTTC
>TRBJ2-3|TRBV27|.|.
CASSLFREGHTDTQYF
TGTGCCAGCAGTTTATTTCGAGAGGGCCACACAGATACGCAGTATTTT
>TRBJ1-2|TRBV15|.|.
CATSRDPRPYNNYGYTF
TGTGCCACCAGCAGAGATCCCAGACCTTACAATAACTATGGCTACACCTTC
>TRBJ2-4|TRBV21-1|.|.
CASSNRSGAEDKNIQYF
TGTGCCAGCAGCAACCGCTCGGGGGCAGAAGACAAAAACATTCAGTACTTC
>TRBJ2-3|TRBV2|.|.
CASRLAATTDTQYF
TGTGCCAGCAGATTAGCGGCAACCACAGATACGCAGTATTTT
>TRBJ2-7|TRBV30|.|.
CAWSRARGPYEQYF
TGTGCCTGGAGTCGGGCCAGGGGACCCTACGAGCAGTACTTC
>TRBJ2-5|TRBV5-6|.|.
CASSLVSPLETQYF
TGTGCCAGCAGCTTGGTCTCCCCCCTGGAGACCCAGTACTTC
>TRBJ2-3|TRBV29-1|.|TRBD2
CSAAETAGGDTQYF
TGCAGCGCCGCGGAGACAGCGGGGGGGGATACGCAGTATTTT
>TRBJ2-7|TRBV5-4|.|.
CASSLGDSSPSSYEQYF
TGTGCCAGCAGCTTGGGAGACAGCTCCCCCAGCTCCTACGAGCAGTACTTC
>TRBJ2-7|TRBV28|.|.
CASRTQPGVRGEQYF
TGTGCCAGCAGGACCCAACCGGGGGTGCGCGGCGAGCAGTACTTC
>TRBJ1-4|TRBV19|.|TRBD1
CASIERGPYEKLFF
TGTGCCAGTATTGAGAGGGGGCCTTATGAAAAACTGTTTTTT
>TRBJ1-5|TRBV4-1|.|.
CASSQRTEDQPQHF
TGCGCCAGCAGCCAGCGGACAGAGGATCAGCCCCAGCATTTT
>TRBJ1-6|TRBV30|.|TRBD1
CAWNGQADLSSYNSPLHF
TGTGCCTGGAACGGACAGGCAGACCTGAGCTCCTATAATTCACCCCTCCACTTT
>TRBJ2-7|TRBV7-9|.|.
CASSLGQNAYEQYF
TGTGCCAGCAGCTTAGGACAGAATGCCTACGAGCAGTACTTC
>TRBJ1-3|TRBV19|few|.
CASSPGTGPGNTIYF
TGTGCCAGTAGTCCCGGTACTGGGCCTGGAAACACCATATATTTT
>TRBJ1-1|TRBV19|.|TRBD1
CASSITGVSEAFF
TGTGCCAGTAGTATAACAGGGGTTAGCGAAGCTTTCTTT
>TRBJ1-4|TRBV6-5|.|.
CASSPGTDVGKLFF
TGTGCCAGCAGCCCCGGGACGGATGTCGGAAAACTGTTTTTT
>TRBJ2-2|TRBV2|.|.
CASSEKTGWIGELFF
TGTGCCAGCAGTGAGAAGACAGGATGGATCGGGGAGCTGTTTTTT
>TRBJ2-2|TRBV6-1|.|.
CASSESPRGTGELFF
TGTGCCAGCAGTGAAAGTCCGAGGGGTACCGGGGAGCTGTTTTTT
>TRBJ2-5|TRBV5-1|.|TRBD2
CASSKAGGRETQYF
TGCGCCAGCAGCAAAGCGGGAGGGCGCGAGACCCAGTACTTC
>TRBJ1-2|TRBV10-1|.|.
CASSEARGKRGEGNYGYTF
TGCGCCAGCAGTGAGGCACGGGGAAAAAGAGGGGAGGGGAACTATGGCTACACCTTC
>TRBJ1-5|TRBV4-2|.|.
CASSQDPSDQPQHF
TGTGCCAGCAGCCAAGATCCAAGTGATCAGCCCCAGCATTTT
>TRBJ2-6|TRBV19|.|.
CASSITGSGANVLTF
TGTGCCAGTAGTATAACGGGCTCTGGGGCCAACGTCCTGACTTTC
>TRBJ1-3|TRBV19|.|.
CASSILQGSGNTIYF
TGTGCCAGTAGTATCCTACAGGGCTCTGGAAACACCATATATTTT
>TRBJ1-5|TRBV28|.|TRBD1
CASSQIARGQRLNQPQHF
TGTGCCAGCAGTCAAATTGCCCGGGGACAGAGACTCAATCAGCCCCAGCATTTT
>TRBJ2-7|TRBV6-1|.|TRBD1
CASSPTGVDDEQYF
TGTGCCAGCAGCCCAACAGGGGTGGACGACGAGCAGTACTTC
>TRBJ2-7|TRBV5-1|.|TRBD2
CASSSLGTSGIEQYF
TGCGCCAGCAGCTCATTAGGGACTAGCGGGATCGAGCAGTACTTC
>TRBJ1-4|TRBV9|.|TRBD1
CASSEGGTGYEKLFF
TGTGCCAGCAGTGAGGGGGGGACAGGGTACGAAAAACTGTTTTTT
>TRBJ2-2|TRBV25-1|once|.
CASLGQFNTGELFF
TGTGCCAGCCTAGGACAGTTCAACACCGGGGAGCTGTTTTTT
>TRBJ1-2|TRBV9|.|.
CASSGVGGYGYTF
TGTGCCAGCAGCGGGGTGGGGGGCTATGGCTACACCTTC
>TRBJ2-7|TRBV13|.|.
CASRARDADSYEQYF
TGTGCCAGCAGGGCCCGGGACGCTGACTCCTACGAGCAGTACTTC
>TRBJ1-2|TRBV27|.|.
CASSPGASYGYTF
TGTGCCAGCAGCCCTGGGGCGTCTTATGGCTACACCTTC